The sequence of this T cell receptor (beta chain) was determined in a study of blood T cell repertoires in COVID-19. Study context: Spain, Italy and the United States supplied samples that represented acute and convalescent COVID-19. PBMCs, B-cell-depleted T cells, or T cells were the source of the cDNA or gDNA that made up the material.

Trimming cost V 0 bases and J 1 base, with 14 bases left between them. CDR3 length equals 17 residues. Germline V CDR1 and CDR2: SGHRS, YFSETQ. In the original workflow: Estimation of nucleated cell counts was performed using reference gene primer amplification. Data came from immunoSEQ multiplex PCR; TCRdb stores just in-frame clones and leaves some out. Clone size and V and J calls were adopted from that table, with D and trimming inferred from the DNA. There are roughly 150,000 clones in the sample; around four fifths occur only once, and less than 20% lies in the top ten. The source is a woman in her 70s who had recovered from COVID-19. The chain recombines TRBV5-1 with TRBJ2-1, with D possibly being TRBD1 (6 bases). Sequenced material: peripheral blood. This chain's CDR3 is CASSLEVQGWSYNEQFF. CDR3 coding DNA: TGCGCCAGCAGCTTGGAGGTACAGGGATGGTCCTACAATGAGCAGTTCTTC.